This entry lists 25 T cell receptor beta chains sequenced from one sample in a study of cytomegalovirus exposure and HLA in healthy donors. The PCR used 60 Vbeta and 13 Jbeta primers. Sequencing used immunoSEQ multiplex PCR; TCRdb keeps in-frame clones, though not all of them. Here the sample table reports about 200,000 clones. Source material: PBMCs. The origin of the receptors is a boy aged 5-17 years in good health and CMV-seronegative.

The chain combines TRBV7-9 with TRBJ2-5, with 8 bases fitting TRBD2. After removal of 3 bases from V and 5 bases from J, the junction contained 5 bases not matched to a gene. The germline gives CDR1 SEHNR, CDR2 FQNEAQ (reference sequence). The CDR3 is made up of 14 amino acids. In DNA form, the CDR3 reads TGTGCCAGCAGCTTTGGACTAGCTCAGGAGACCCAGTACTTC. It is translated as CASSFGLAQETQYF.

The rearrangement uses TRBV19 and TRBJ1-3, with D unresolved. Germline V gene data show CDR1 as LNHDA and CDR2 as SQIVND (reference sequence). This CDR3 has 13 amino acids. V lost 0 bases and J lost 9, with 9 bases in between. Written as DNA, the CDR3 is TGTGCCAGTAGTATAGATCGGTCCGGCACCATATATTTT. Protein: CASSIDRSGTIYF.

The chain uses TRBV2 and TRBJ2-7, with TRBD2 as a possible D gene (7 bases). Germline V CDR1 and CDR2: SNHLY, FYNNEI. The V and J ends lost 7 bases and 5 bases respectively, with 21 bases between them. CDR3 length equals 15 residues. In DNA form, the CDR3 reads TGTGCCAGCACGGAAGGGGGGGCTCGGGTCCACGAGCAGTACTTC. Translation: CASTEGGARVHEQYF.

The chain has TRBV5-5 and TRBJ2-7, with D tentatively TRBD1 (7 bases). Germline V gene data show CDR1 as SGHKS and CDR2 as YYEKEE (reference sequence). CDR3 length: 15 amino acids. V was pared by 2 bases and J by 4 bases, with 16 bases between. The CDR3 sequence: CASSLGLTGRYEQYF. The CDR3 DNA sequence: TGTGCCAGCAGCTTAGGACTGACAGGGAGGTACGAGCAGTACTTC.

The chain has TRBV27 and TRBJ2-7; the match to TRBD1 covers 7 bases. V lost 6 bases, J lost 2 bases, and 10 bases stayed unmatched. Germline V CDR1 and CDR2: MNHEY, SMNVEV (reference sequence). The CDR3 covers 15 residues. The CDR3 region is CASRSGQLDTYEQYF. DNA for the CDR3: TGTGCCAGCAGATCGGGACAGCTAGACACCTACGAGCAGTACTTC.

For the CDR3, the DNA is TGTGCCAGCAGCCAAGACGCGGGGGGGACGGGGAATCAGCCCCAGCATTTT. Translating it yields CASSQDAGGTGNQPQHF. V and J are TRBV7-8 and TRBJ1-5, with a weak D call TRBD1 (5 bases). V lost 5 bases and J lost 4, with 21 bases in between. This CDR3 has 17 amino acids. CDR1 and CDR2 (germline): SGHVS, FQNEAQ.

This chain joins TRBV30 and TRBJ2-7, with 7 bases lining up with TRBD2. This CDR3 is 12 amino acids long. From germline, CDR1 is GTSNPN and CDR2 SVGIG (reference sequence). With 3 bases clipped from V and 1 base from J, the junction kept 0 bases outside the gene matches. CDR3 nucleotides: TGTGCCTGGAGCGGGGGGTCCTACGAGCAGTACTTC. Residues: CAWSGGSYEQYF.

The V gene is TRBV5-4, the J gene TRBJ2-5; D uncertain. V lost 5 bases and J 3 bases, leaving 5 bases between the germline ends. The length of the CDR3 is 11 residues. Germline V gene sequence: CDR1 SGHNT, CDR2 YYREEE (reference sequence). The DNA for the CDR3 is TGTGCCAGCAGTACAGAAGAGACCCAGTACTTC. Translated, it gives CASSTEETQYF.

The chain combines TRBV28 with TRBJ1-5; D unresolved. V was cut by 10 bases and J by 0 bases, with 25 bases left in between. The CDR3 runs to 18 residues. Germline V gives CDR1 MDHEN, CDR2 SYDVKM. DNA for the CDR3: TGTGCCACACACGGGTCTCGACCTATTCTTGATAGCAATCAGCCCCAGCATTTT. Amino acid sequence: CATHGSRPILDSNQPQHF.

Comments on this clone: At one end the junction does not follow the germline gene, possibly because of a read error. The V gene is TRBV7-2, the J gene TRBJ2-1, with a tentative D call TRBD1 (6 bases). CDR1 is SGHTA and CDR2 is FQGNSA in the germline V gene. CDR3 size: 17 residues. The CDR3: CACRTTGYLSGVYEQFF. The DNA of the CDR3 is TGTGCCTGCAGAACAACAGGGTATCTTAGTGGGGTTTATGAGCAGTTCTTC.

The V gene is TRBV4-1, the J gene TRBJ2-7; 7 bases map to TRBD2. Germline CDR1 reads MGHRA; CDR2 reads YSYEKL. The ends lost 1 base at V and 2 bases at J; junction bases unmatched: 5. The CDR3 has 15 residues. The CDR3: CASSQGGGFPYEQYF. The CDR3 region has the DNA TGCGCCAGCAGCCAAGGCGGGGGTTTCCCCTACGAGCAGTACTTC.

The chain uses TRBV10-1 and TRBJ2-4; TRBD1 matches 8 bases. This CDR3 is 14 amino acids long. Germline CDR1 reads WNHNN; CDR2 reads SYGVQD (reference sequence). V dropped 6 bases and J dropped 8; count of bases not matched to a gene: 9. CDR3 coding DNA: TGCGCCAGCAGCGGACAGGGCAAGAAACACATTCAGTACTTC. Encoded protein: CASSGQGKKHIQYF.

This sequence joins TRBV10-1 and TRBJ2-3; 8 nucleotides agree with TRBD2. Looked up from germline, CDR1 is WNHNN and CDR2 is SYGVQD (reference sequence). Losses at the gene ends were 6 bases for V and 8 bases for J; bases not matched to a gene: 19. The CDR3 totals 17 residues. CDR3 sequence: CASRTASGPARAGTQYF. CDR3 sequence (DNA): TGCGCCAGCAGGACGGCTAGCGGGCCCGCGAGGGCAGGTACGCAGTATTTT.

This chain joins TRBV29-1 and TRBJ2-4; TRBD1 aligns across 7 bases. J lost 8 bases, V lost 4 bases, and 5 bases had no gene match. The germline gives CDR1 SQVTM, CDR2 ANQGSEA. The CDR3 runs 12 residues. The DNA for the CDR3 is TGCAGCGTTGTTAGGCAGGGGGACATTCAGTACTTC. This translates into CSVVRQGDIQYF.

This chain uses TRBV7-8 with TRBJ2-7; 8 nucleotides match TRBD1. Per the germline V gene, CDR1 is SGHVS and CDR2 is FQNEAQ. V was clipped by 4 bases and J by 0 bases; unmatched bases: 5. The CDR3 loop spans 15 amino acids. CDR3 in amino acids: CASSYAGQDSYEQYF. CDR3 in DNA: TGTGCCAGCAGCTACGCGGGACAGGACTCCTACGAGCAGTACTTC.

The CDR3 bases are TGCAGTGCTCGGGGGGTGGAGACCCAGTACTTC. It encodes CSARGVETQYF. The chain is built from TRBV20-1 and TRBJ2-5; 7 bases fit TRBD2. V shed 5 bases, J shed 5 bases, and the junction held 2 bases outside the gene matches. The germline CDR1 and CDR2 sequences are DFQATT and SNEGSKA (reference sequence). There are 11 residues in the CDR3.

CDR3 sequence: CASSPWGTYEQYF. CDR3 nucleotide sequence: TGTGCCAGCAGCCCCTGGGGCACCTACGAGCAGTACTTC. The gene calls are TRBV11-2 and TRBJ2-5; D might be TRBD1 (5 bases). Judging by the DNA end, TRBJ2-7 fits better; the J call may be wrong. Looked up from germline, CDR1 is SGHAT and CDR2 is FQNNGV. This CDR3 spans 13 amino acids.

The gene calls are TRBV27 and TRBJ2-3; 8 bases agree with TRBD2. The ends lost 7 bases at V and 7 bases at J; junction bases unmatched: 13. Germline V gives CDR1 MNHEY, CDR2 SMNVEV (reference sequence). The CDR3 consists of 15 residues. The CDR3 nucleotides are TGTGCCAGCACCACAACGGGGGGGGCCGGTCATACGCAGTATTTT. It yields the protein CASTTTGGAGHTQYF.

The chain combines TRBV15 with TRBJ1-1; 8 nucleotides line up with TRBD1. CDR3 length: 16 residues. Trimming took 0 bases from V and 5 from J; bases not matched to a gene: 8. CDR1 LNHNV and CDR2 YYDKDF come from the germline V gene (reference sequence). The CDR3 DNA is TGTGCCACCAGCAGAGACGGTTCGACAGGGGTGACTGAAGCTTTCTTT. Residues: CATSRDGSTGVTEAFF.

V gene TRBV7-9 combines with J gene TRBJ1-1; D remains ambiguous. This CDR3 comprises 14 residues. V was shortened by 5 bases and J by 1 base, with 11 bases between the two germline ends. CDR1 is SEHNR, CDR2 FQNEAQ, per germline (reference sequence). CDR3 loop: CASSPTGRNTEAFF. CDR3 DNA: TGTGCCAGCAGCCCCACGGGGAGGAACACTGAAGCTTTCTTT.

This chain joins TRBV5-4 and TRBJ2-7, with D perhaps TRBD2 (7 bases). The germline V gene has CDR1 SGHNT and CDR2 YYREEE (reference sequence). The V end was cut by 4 bases, the J end by 7 bases, with 18 bases between. There are 14 residues in the CDR3. CDR3 in amino acids: CASSGGAGRREQYF. In DNA, the CDR3 is TGTGCCAGCAGCGGGGGGGCGGGCAGGAGGGAGCAGTACTTC.

This sequence joins TRBV13 and TRBJ1-2, with 9 bases that match TRBD1. V was pared by 5 bases and J by 6 bases, with 13 bases of the junction left unmatched. The germline V gene encodes CDR1 PRHDT and CDR2 FYEKMQ (reference sequence). CDR3 length: 16 amino acids. The CDR3 DNA reads TGTGCCAGCAGCACAGGGACAGGGCAACTAACTAATGGCTACACCTTC. Residues: CASSTGTGQLTNGYTF.

The rearrangement uses TRBV11-2 and TRBJ1-3; D remains ambiguous. The V end was cut by 1 base, the J end by 2 bases, with 6 bases between. There are 14 residues in the CDR3. From germline, CDR1 is SGHAT and CDR2 FQNNGV. CDR3 sequence: CASSLGLAGNTIYF. CDR3 DNA sequence: TGTGCCAGCAGCTTAGGTTTAGCTGGAAACACCATATATTTT.

The chain links TRBV28 to TRBJ2-5; TRBD1 agrees at 8 bases. Germline-derived CDR1 and CDR2 are MDHEN and SYDVKM. This CDR3 has 19 amino acids. The V segment lost 8 bases and the J segment 5 bases; nucleotides outside the gene matches: 25. The CDR3 loop reads CASAILGYSGQDAQETQYF. CDR3 nucleotide sequence: TGTGCCAGCGCGATACTAGGCTACTCGGGACAGGACGCCCAGGAGACCCAGTACTTC.

The chain couples TRBV28 to TRBJ1-2, with D unresolved. Germline CDR1 MDHEN, CDR2 SYDVKM. CDR3 size: 14 residues. V lost 3 bases, J lost 9 bases, and 17 bases lay in between. CDR3 sequence: CASSLAFNSFRYTF. The CDR3 nucleotides read TGTGCCAGCAGTTTGGCTTTTAATTCTTTTCGCTACACCTTC.